This T cell receptor (beta chain) stems from a study of cytomegalovirus exposure and HLA in healthy donors. Regarding the study as a whole: First-cohort TCR clusters were later found to tend to co-occur in the roughly 110 validation repertoires. Reported results showed that the classifier diagnosed cytomegalovirus status with high specificity and sensitivity. Most TCR sequences were seen very rarely across donors, but some public TCRs occurred in many. Cytomegalovirus-associated TCR beta chains were listed, numbering 164.

With regard to this clone: What it binds is not known.

With 5 bases clipped from V and 1 base from J, the junction kept 6 bases outside the gene matches. Germline loops: CDR1 SGHTA, CDR2 FQGTGA. The CDR3 consists of 16 residues. This table comes from immunoSEQ multiplex PCR, and its TCRdb copy is limited to in-frame clones, with some not included. The table has some 49,000 clones, roughly 92% seen once. Sample: PBMCs. V is TRBV7-3 and J is TRBJ2-2, with 8 bases identical to TRBD1. The sequence derives from a man between 18 and 29 years old in good health and CMV-seronegative. Written as DNA, the CDR3 is TGTGCCAGCAGCATCGCCGGGACAGGGAACACCGGGGAGCTGTTTTTT. Translated: CASSIAGTGNTGELFF. Full variable domain (outside the CDR3, taken from reference TRBV7-3 and TRBJ2-2): GAGVSQTPSNKVTEKGKYVELRCDPISGHTALYWYRQSLGQGPEFLIYFQGTGAADDSGLPNDRFFAVRPEGSVSTLKIQRTERGDSAVYLCASSIAGTGNTGELFFGEGSRLTVL.